The entry below gives a single TCR beta chain sequence along with its context. This clone was picked up a small number of times. The antigen it binds to is not known. No per-base quality is available; no much larger clone lies one base away. V drops 2 bases and J drops 4 bases, leaving 6 bases in between. The CDR3 contains 13 residues, cysteine and phenylalanine counted. CDR3 DNA only is kept here, 39 bases in frame from base 1. The immunoSEQ Assay, a bias-controlled multiplex PCR, was used to amplify TCRbeta CDR3 regions from genomic DNA. The source study handled its data this way. The number of nucleated cells in each sample was estimated from the amplification of reference gene primers within the assay. To quantify the absolute abundance of each unique TCRbeta CDR3 rearrangement, sequence reads were collapsed and filtered. For each sample, productive Simpson clonality was calculated as the square root of Simpson's diversity index over productive rearrangements. What TCRdb holds here is the immuneACCESS table cut down to in-frame rearrangements. Part of the clones is not present; checked against another copy, under half of the missing clones reflect an unresolved V gene, and the others are unexplained. The D gene and trimming were derived from the DNA, and the V and J assignments and clone size from that table. The sample has tens of thousands of clones on record, about 80% of them singletons. Clones ranked in the top ten supply approximately 12% of the sample.

Each collaborating institution followed its own protocols to collect whole blood in K2EDTA tubes. For TCRbeta analysis, collaborators shipped samples in one of three forms: frozen whole blood, isolated PBMCs, or DNA extracted from either of those sample types. These data originate in a study of blood T cell repertoires in COVID-19 (dated by TCRdb to about 2020). For the study in its entirety: Collaborator samples came from the United States, Italy and Spain and covered acute and convalescent phases of COVID-19. The material from the prospective study consisted of cDNA or gDNA derived from T cells, B-cell-depleted T cells, or PBMCs. A freely available public database, intended as a resource for researchers studying the immune response to SARS-CoV-2, is where the repertoires were released. The dataset comprised deeply sampled blood TCRbeta repertoires from subjects exposed to, actively infected with, or recovered from COVID-19. HLA class I and class II types, where available, came from metadata supplied by the sample provider rather than from assay-based typing. The samples were drawn from the first 160 participants of the ongoing ImmuneRACE study and from 1,254 subjects provided by 6 global collaborators. The sample metadata nearly always contained a de-identified subject ID, COVID-19 status, age in years and sex. The research as a whole found: How much clinical and demographic metadata was included differed by source and by participant, and the metadata was provided uncurated.

Here the chain combines TRBV12-3 or TRBV12-4 and TRBJ1-5, with the D gene not confidently named. This clonotype was sampled from a human donor in a cohort sampled during active COVID-19. Sequencing was performed on peripheral blood. The DNA sequence follows: TGTGCCAGCAGTTTATCCCGGAATCAGCCCCAGCATTTT. It encodes CASSLSRNQPQHF.